This T cell receptor (beta chain) was identified during a study of human T cells and chemical hapten exposure. General study points: Counts of expanded TCRs (at PT1) showed a positive correlation with patch test score.

TCRdb fed the RACE reads into MiXCR, producing one record per CDR3 protein. The data show under 100,000 distinct CDR3 sequences, about 8% seen once. The CDR3 has 17 amino acids. CDR1 and CDR2 from the germline V gene are SGHVS and FQNEAQ. The V segment lost 1 base and the J segment 0 bases; nucleotides outside the gene matches: 7. In its sample, this clonotype was seen many times. Its antigen is not known. Time point in this sample: pre-sensitization, week 0. Indicated treatment: therapeutic diphenylcyclopropenone sensitization with weekly scalp DPC. This chain connects TRBV7-8 to TRBJ1-1, with TRBD1 matching 8 bases. Source: whole blood, taken in connection with sensitization to the hapten diphenylcyclopropenone (DPC). This TCR derives from a man aged 40-49 years with alopecia areata. Some clones in this sample may be carry-over from other donors' samples. DNA of the CDR3: TGTGCCAGCAGCTTAGAGGCCGGGACAGGCATGAACACTGAAGCTTTCTTT. Translating it yields CASSLEAGTGMNTEAFF.